The T cell receptor beta chain under discussion was sequenced for a study of blood T cell repertoires in COVID-19. The overall study: PBMCs, B-cell-depleted T cells, or T cells provided the cDNA or gDNA that made up the material.

In the authors' methods: Reference gene primer amplification yielded estimated nucleated cell counts. Assay used: immunoSEQ multiplex PCR; TCRdb lists only in-frame clones, some missing. Clonal size and the V and J genes are those of that table, whereas D and trimming came from the DNA. The sample records roughly 190,000 clones, 76% being singletons. Grouping used clinical history reported by participants in a survey and questionnaire. The CDR3 is 14 amino acids. Looked up from germline, CDR1 is SQVTM and CDR2 is ANQGSEA. Trimming took 4 bases from V and 4 from J; bases not matched to a gene: 6. The specimen sequenced was PBMCs or T cells enriched from blood (not recorded which). This chain uses TRBV29-1 with TRBJ1-2; 10 bases agree with TRBD1. The sequence came from a woman aged 45-65 years with acute COVID-19. The CDR3: CSVGRTGGSYGYTF. CDR3 nucleotide sequence: TGCAGCGTTGGCCGGACAGGGGGAAGCTATGGCTACACCTTC.